This entry lists 18 T cell receptor beta chains sequenced from one sample in a study of blood T cell repertoires in COVID-19. Only in-frame clones appear in the TCRdb table, and some are missing; sequencing was by immunoSEQ multiplex PCR. This table has fewer than 150,000 clones, around 86% appearing once. Sequenced sample: PBMCs or T cells enriched from blood (not recorded which). All receptors come from a man under 40 who had recovered from COVID-19.

The rearrangement uses TRBV19 and TRBJ2-1; D possibly corresponds to TRBD2 (5 bases). Germline CDR1 and CDR2: LNHDA and SQIVND (reference sequence). Trimming removed 1 base at V and 9 bases at J, with 7 bases between. The CDR3 has 12 amino acids. In DNA form, the CDR3 reads TGTGCCAGTAGTATAGGACTACTTGAGCAGTTCTTC. It yields the protein CASSIGLLEQFF.

The chain employs TRBV4-1 and TRBJ2-7, with D tentatively TRBD2 (6 bases). Trimming removed 1 base at V and 2 bases at J, with 9 bases between. The CDR3 runs to 14 residues. CDR1 and CDR2 from the germline V gene are MGHRA and YSYEKL. The CDR3 protein is CASSQGRGTYEQYF. Here the CDR3 DNA reads TGCGCCAGCAGCCAAGGGCGGGGTACCTACGAGCAGTACTTC.

The chain combines TRBV2 with TRBJ2-7; 7 nucleotides align to TRBD1. The junction had 6 bases not matched to a gene; V was cut back by 1 base and J by 3 bases. The CDR3 totals 15 residues. In germline, CDR1 is SNHLY, CDR2 FYNNEI. CDR3 sequence (DNA): TGTGCCAGCAGTGAAGGGACAGGCACGGGCTACGAGCAGTACGTC. It translates to CASSEGTGTGYEQYV.

The rearrangement uses TRBV19 and TRBJ2-7; 7 bases are a match to TRBD2. Germline-derived CDR1 and CDR2 are LNHDA and SQIVND (reference sequence). The CDR3 is 14 amino acids. Unmatched junction bases numbered 6, after V lost 5 bases and J lost 2 bases. The CDR3 coding sequence is TGTGCCAGTAGTCAGACTAGCCAGACCTACGAGCAGTACTTC. Translating gives CASSQTSQTYEQYF.

V and J are TRBV5-4 and TRBJ2-7, with TRBD2 matching over 7 bases. Germline V lookup: CDR1 SGHNT, CDR2 YYREEE (reference sequence). V lost 0 bases, J lost 0 bases, and 3 bases stayed unmatched. This CDR3 spans 15 amino acids. This CDR3 reads CASSLGGRGSYEQYF. The CDR3 DNA sequence: TGTGCCAGCAGCTTGGGAGGGAGGGGCTCCTACGAGCAGTACTTC.

The rearrangement joins TRBV5-1 to TRBJ1-4, with TRBD1 matching over 12 bases. J was trimmed by 1 base and V by 0 bases; bases with no gene match: 13. Germline V CDR1 and CDR2: SGHRS, YFSETQ. The CDR3 totals 21 residues. The CDR3 loop is CASSLEPPGTGGWGTNEKLFF. The CDR3 nucleotides read TGCGCCAGCAGCTTGGAACCCCCGGGGACAGGGGGCTGGGGAACTAATGAAAAACTGTTTTTT.

This rearrangement joins TRBV5-4 to TRBJ2-1, with TRBD1 matching 8 bases. Germline trimming cut 2 bases from V and 5 bases from J; bases unmatched to any gene: 9. The CDR3 covers 16 residues. Germline CDR1 SGHNT, CDR2 YYREEE (reference sequence). The CDR3 sequence: CASSFPTGDVDNEQFF. CDR3 bases: TGTGCCAGCAGCTTCCCGACAGGGGACGTAGACAATGAGCAGTTCTTC.

A few counts support this clone. One junction end does not reproduce the germline sequence, and a read error may be involved. The gene calls are TRBV9 and TRBJ1-4; the D gene is possibly TRBD1 (6 bases). Germline V gives CDR1 SGDLS, CDR2 YYNGEE. This CDR3 has 15 residues. CDR3 loop: CASSLTTGANEKLFF. The CDR3 bases are TGTGCCAGCAGCCTAACGACAGGCGCTAACGAAAAACTGTTTTTT.

This clone was picked up a small number of times. The chain recombines TRBV6-2 or TRBV6-3 with TRBJ2-3; TRBD2 matches at 11 bases. The CDR3 has 15 amino acids. The germline gives CDR1 MNHEY, CDR2 SVGEGT. V gave up 6 bases and J gave up 5 bases; unmatched junction bases: 7. CDR3 coding DNA: TGTGCCAGCAGCCCGCTAGCGGGAGGAGAAGATACGCAGTATTTT. Encoded protein: CASSPLAGGEDTQYF.

The chain recombines TRBV15 with TRBJ1-3, with 12 bases fitting TRBD1. V lost 2 bases and J lost 6; bases outside the gene matches: 5. This CDR3 contains 16 residues. Germline values: CDR1 LNHNV, CDR2 YYDKDF (reference sequence). The CDR3 DNA reads TGTGCCACCAGCAGATCCGGGACAGGGGGCTTAAACACCATATATTTT. Translating it yields CATSRSGTGGLNTIYF.

This chain joins TRBV25-1 and TRBJ1-1, with D perhaps matching TRBD1 (5 bases). CDR3 length equals 13 residues. The germline CDR1 and CDR2 sequences are MGHDK and SYGVNS. The V and J ends lost 4 bases and 4 bases respectively, with 10 bases between them. The CDR3 sequence is CASSGQGATEAFF. The CDR3 coding sequence is TGTGCCAGCAGTGGGCAGGGCGCCACTGAAGCTTTCTTT.

The chain recombines TRBV27 with TRBJ2-7; D remains unclear. The CDR3 extends over 13 amino acids. Trimming left V 0 bases short and J 1 base short, with 4 bases between. Germline V gene data show CDR1 as MNHEY and CDR2 as SMNVEV (reference sequence). The CDR3 spells CASSLSLSYEQYF. The DNA for the CDR3 is TGTGCCAGCAGTTTATCCCTATCCTACGAGCAGTACTTC.

This clone was observed a few times. In DNA form, the CDR3 reads TGTGCCAGTAGTATCCTCGGAAACACCATATATTTT. Protein sequence: CASSILGNTIYF. The chain recombines TRBV19 with TRBJ1-3; D remains ambiguous. V shed 3 bases and J shed 4 bases, with 4 bases lying between them. The V gene's germline CDR1 is LNHDA and CDR2 SQIVND (reference sequence). This CDR3 region has 12 residues.

CDR3 in amino acids: CAISAGQMNTEAFF. The CDR3 DNA sequence: TGTGCCATCAGTGCGGGACAGATGAACACTGAAGCTTTCTTT. The chain links TRBV10-3 to TRBJ1-1; 7 bases match TRBD1. The CDR3 contains 14 residues. Per the germline V gene, CDR1 is ENHRY and CDR2 is SYGVKD. The V gene end was trimmed by 4 bases and the J gene end by 0 bases; junction bases not matched to a gene: 2.

This sequence joins TRBV10-1 and TRBJ1-4; D is unclear. From germline, CDR1 is WNHNN and CDR2 SYGVQD (reference sequence). The CDR3 is 15 amino acids. V was pared by 8 bases and J by 4 bases, with 17 bases between. The CDR3 protein is CASAWRGLSNEKLFF. The CDR3 DNA reads TGCGCCAGCGCCTGGCGAGGGCTCAGTAATGAAAAACTGTTTTTT.

The chain links TRBV9 to TRBJ2-1, with 11 bases aligning to TRBD2. V was pared by 0 bases and J by 4 bases, with 6 bases of the junction left unmatched. This CDR3 comprises 17 residues. CDR1 SGDLS and CDR2 YYNGEE come from the germline V gene. The CDR3 protein is CASSVGGTSGLYNEQFF. The CDR3 DNA is TGTGCCAGCAGCGTAGGAGGGACTAGCGGATTATACAATGAGCAGTTCTTC.

This chain joins TRBV27 and TRBJ2-7; maybe TRBD2 (6 bases). CDR3 length equals 15 residues. Trimming removed 2 bases from V and 5 bases from J, with 16 bases in between. Germline CDR1 is MNHEY and CDR2 is SMNVEV (reference sequence). CDR3 sequence (DNA): TGTGCCAGCAGTTTAGGTCGGAGGGCAGGACACGAGCAGTACGTC. Its protein is CASSLGRRAGHEQYV.

The genes are TRBV4-1 and TRBJ2-1; D uncertain. The CDR3 is made up of 15 amino acids. The V end lost 3 bases, the J end lost 9 bases, and 18 bases lay between the germline ends. In germline, CDR1 is MGHRA, CDR2 YSYEKL. The CDR3 here is CASSQLLDWSSEQFF. CDR3 in DNA: TGCGCCAGCAGCCAGCTTTTAGACTGGTCATCTGAGCAGTTCTTC.